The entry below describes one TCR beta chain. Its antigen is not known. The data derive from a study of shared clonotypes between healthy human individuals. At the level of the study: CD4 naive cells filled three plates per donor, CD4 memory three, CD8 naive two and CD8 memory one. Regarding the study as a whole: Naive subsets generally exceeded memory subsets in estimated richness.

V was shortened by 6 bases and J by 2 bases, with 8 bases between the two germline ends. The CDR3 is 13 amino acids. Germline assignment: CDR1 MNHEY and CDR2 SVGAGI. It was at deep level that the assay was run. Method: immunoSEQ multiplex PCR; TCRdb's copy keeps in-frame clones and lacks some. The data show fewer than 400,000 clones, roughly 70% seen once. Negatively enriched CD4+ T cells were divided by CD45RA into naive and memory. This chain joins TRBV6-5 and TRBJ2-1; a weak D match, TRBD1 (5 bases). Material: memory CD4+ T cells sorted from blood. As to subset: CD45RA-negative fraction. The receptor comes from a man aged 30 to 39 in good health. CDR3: CASSGHPYNEQFF. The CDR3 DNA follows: TGTGCCAGCAGCGGACATCCCTACAATGAGCAGTTCTTC.